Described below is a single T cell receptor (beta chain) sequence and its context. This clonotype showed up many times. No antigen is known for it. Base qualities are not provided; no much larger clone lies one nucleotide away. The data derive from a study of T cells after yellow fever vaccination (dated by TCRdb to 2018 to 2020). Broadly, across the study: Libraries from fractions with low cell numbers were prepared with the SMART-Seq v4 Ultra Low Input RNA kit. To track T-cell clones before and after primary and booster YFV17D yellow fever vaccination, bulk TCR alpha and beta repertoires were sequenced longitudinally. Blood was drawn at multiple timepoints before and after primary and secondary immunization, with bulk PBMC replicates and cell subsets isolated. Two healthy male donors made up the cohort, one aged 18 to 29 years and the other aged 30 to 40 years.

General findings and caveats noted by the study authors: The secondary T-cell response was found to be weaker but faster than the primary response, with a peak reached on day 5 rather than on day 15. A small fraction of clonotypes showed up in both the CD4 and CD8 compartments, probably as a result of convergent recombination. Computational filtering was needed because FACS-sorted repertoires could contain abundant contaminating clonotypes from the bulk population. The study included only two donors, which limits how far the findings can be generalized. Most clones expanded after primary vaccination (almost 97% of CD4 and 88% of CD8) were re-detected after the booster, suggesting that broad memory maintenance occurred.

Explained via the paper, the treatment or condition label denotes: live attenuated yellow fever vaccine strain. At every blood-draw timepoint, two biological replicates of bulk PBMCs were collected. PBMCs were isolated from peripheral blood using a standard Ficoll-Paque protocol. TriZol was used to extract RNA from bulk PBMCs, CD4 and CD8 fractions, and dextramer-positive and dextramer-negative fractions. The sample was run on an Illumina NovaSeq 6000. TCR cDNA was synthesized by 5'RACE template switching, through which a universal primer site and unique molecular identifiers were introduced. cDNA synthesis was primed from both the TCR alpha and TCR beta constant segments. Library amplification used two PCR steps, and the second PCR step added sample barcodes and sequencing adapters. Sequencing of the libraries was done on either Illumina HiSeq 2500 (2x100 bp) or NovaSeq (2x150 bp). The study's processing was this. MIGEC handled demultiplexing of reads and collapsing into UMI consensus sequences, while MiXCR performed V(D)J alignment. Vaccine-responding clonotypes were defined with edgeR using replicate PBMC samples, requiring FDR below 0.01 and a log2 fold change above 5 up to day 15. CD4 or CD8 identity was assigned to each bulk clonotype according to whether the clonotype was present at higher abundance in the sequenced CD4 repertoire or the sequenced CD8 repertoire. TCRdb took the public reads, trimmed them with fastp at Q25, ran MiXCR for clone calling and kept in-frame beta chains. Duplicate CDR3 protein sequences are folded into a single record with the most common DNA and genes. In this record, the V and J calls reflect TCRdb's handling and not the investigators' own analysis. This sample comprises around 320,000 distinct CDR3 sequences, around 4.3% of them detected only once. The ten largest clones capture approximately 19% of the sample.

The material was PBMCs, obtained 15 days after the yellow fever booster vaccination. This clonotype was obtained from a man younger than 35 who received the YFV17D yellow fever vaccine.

In nucleotides, the sequence is TGTGCCAGCTTCCACCTAGGCAGCTCCTACAATGAGCAGTTCTTC. This gives the protein CASFHLGSSYNEQFF. The sequence is built from TRBV6-6 and TRBJ2-1; the D gene identity is not certain. CDR3 length: 15 amino acids, cysteine to phenylalanine. Solely the CDR3 DNA is kept, with 45 bases framed from the first base. The germline V gene (reference sequence) gives CDR1 as MNHNY and CDR2 as SVGAGI. V sheds 8 bases and J sheds 0 bases, leaving 14 bases between their ends.